This TCR beta chain was found in a study of T cell changes during pregnancy in multiple sclerosis. Clones were sequenced by immunoSEQ multiplex PCR, and TCRdb holds only the in-frame ones, with some missing. Among tens of thousands of clones listed, approximately 92% were seen once. The germline V gene encodes CDR1 MGHDK and CDR2 SYGVNS. The V and J ends lost 2 bases and 8 bases respectively, with 9 bases between them. The CDR3 runs to 13 residues. V gene TRBV25-1 combines with J gene TRBJ1-4; D unclear. This TCR was sampled from a female donor with multiple sclerosis, enrolled in a pregnancy study. The sequencing here drew on peripheral blood, taken in the first trimester of pregnancy. CDR3 sequence reads: CASSEVVREKLFF. The DNA for the CDR3 is TGTGCCAGCAGTGAAGTGGTCAGGGAAAAACTGTTTTTT. Drawing the rest from reference TRBV25-1 and TRBJ1-4, the complete variable domain is EADIYQTPRYLVIGTGKKITLECSQTMGHDKMYWYQQDPGMELHLIHYSYGVNSTEKGDLSSESTVSRIRTEHFPLTLESARPSHTSQYLCASSEVVREKLFFGSGTQLSVL.